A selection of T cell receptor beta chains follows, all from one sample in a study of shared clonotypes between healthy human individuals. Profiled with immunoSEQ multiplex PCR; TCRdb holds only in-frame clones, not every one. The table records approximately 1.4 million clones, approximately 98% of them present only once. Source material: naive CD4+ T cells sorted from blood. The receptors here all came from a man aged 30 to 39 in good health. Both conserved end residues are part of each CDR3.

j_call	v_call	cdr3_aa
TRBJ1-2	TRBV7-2	CASSLDRANYGYTF
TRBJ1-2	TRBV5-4	CASSLDGNGYTF
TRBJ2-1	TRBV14	CASSHPGGGLAGVNEQFF
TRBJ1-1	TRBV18	CASSPRGDTEAFF
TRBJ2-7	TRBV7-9	CASSLEWGEAYEQYF
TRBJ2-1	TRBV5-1	CASSSAGTSGNEQFF
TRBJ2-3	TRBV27	CASSLRLTDTQYF
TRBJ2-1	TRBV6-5	CASSYSVAGARNEQFF
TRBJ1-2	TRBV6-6	CASRGQVRVYGYTF
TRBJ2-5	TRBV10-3	CATRAGGSEETQYF
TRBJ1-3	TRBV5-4	CASSLKKSSGNTIYF
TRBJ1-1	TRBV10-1	CASSESGRMNTEAFF
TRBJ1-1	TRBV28	CASSLSLGTEAFF
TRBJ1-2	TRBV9	CASSVASDGYGYTF
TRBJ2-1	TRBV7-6	CASSLATSPGNEQFF
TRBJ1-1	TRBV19	CASSITTGGSVAFF
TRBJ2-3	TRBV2	CASEAGGPIRTQYF
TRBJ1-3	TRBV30	CAWSPGHSGNTIYF
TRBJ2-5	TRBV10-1	CATGGTIQETQYF
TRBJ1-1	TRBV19	CASSIGIGGSFF
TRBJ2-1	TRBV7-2	CASSLSYSTSGGYNEQFF
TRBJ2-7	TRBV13	CASSLGPGYEQYF
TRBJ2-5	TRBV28	CASSPPGQGAGETQYF
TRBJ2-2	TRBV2	CASFRFQSTGELFF
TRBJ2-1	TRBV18	CASRDISYNEQFF
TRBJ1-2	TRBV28	CASSLWTGTDINYGYTF